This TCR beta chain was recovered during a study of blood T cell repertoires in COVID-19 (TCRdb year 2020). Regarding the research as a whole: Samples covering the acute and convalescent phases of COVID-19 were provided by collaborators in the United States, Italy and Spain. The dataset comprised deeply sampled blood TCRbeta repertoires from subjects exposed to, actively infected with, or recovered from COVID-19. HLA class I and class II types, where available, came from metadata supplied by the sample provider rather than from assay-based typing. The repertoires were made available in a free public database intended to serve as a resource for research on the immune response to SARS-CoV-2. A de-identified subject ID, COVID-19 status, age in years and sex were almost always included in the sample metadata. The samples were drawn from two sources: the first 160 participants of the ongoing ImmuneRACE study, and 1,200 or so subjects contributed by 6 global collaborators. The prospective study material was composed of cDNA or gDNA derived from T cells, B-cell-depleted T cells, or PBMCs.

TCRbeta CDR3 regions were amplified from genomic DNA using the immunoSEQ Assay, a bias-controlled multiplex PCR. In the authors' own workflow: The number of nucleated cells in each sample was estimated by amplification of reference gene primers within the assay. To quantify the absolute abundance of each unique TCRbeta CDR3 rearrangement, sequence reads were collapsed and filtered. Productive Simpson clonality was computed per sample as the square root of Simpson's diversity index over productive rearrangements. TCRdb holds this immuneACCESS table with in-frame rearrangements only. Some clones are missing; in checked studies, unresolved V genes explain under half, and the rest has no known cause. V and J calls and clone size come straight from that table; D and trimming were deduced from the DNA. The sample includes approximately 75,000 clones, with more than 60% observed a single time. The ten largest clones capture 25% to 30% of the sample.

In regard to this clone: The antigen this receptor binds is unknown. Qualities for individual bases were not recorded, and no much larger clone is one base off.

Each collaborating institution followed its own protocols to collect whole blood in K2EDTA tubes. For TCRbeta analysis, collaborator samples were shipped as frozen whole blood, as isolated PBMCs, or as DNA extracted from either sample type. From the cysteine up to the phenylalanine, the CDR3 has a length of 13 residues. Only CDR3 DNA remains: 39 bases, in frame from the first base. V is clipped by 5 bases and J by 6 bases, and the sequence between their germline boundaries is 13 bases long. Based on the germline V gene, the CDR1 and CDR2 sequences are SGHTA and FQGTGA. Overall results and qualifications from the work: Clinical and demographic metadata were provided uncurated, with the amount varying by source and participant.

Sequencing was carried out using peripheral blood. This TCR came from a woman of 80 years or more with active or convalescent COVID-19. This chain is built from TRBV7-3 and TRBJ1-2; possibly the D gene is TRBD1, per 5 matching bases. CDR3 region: CASSPSGAHGYTF. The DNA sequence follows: TGTGCCAGCAGCCCCAGCGGGGCCCATGGCTACACCTTC.